This TCR beta chain was observed in a study of OX40 agonist ivuxolimab in advanced cancers. Background on the study: Patients enrolled in dose escalation were diagnosed with hepatocellular carcinoma, melanoma, renal cell or head and neck cancer. The group had a mean age of 60 years, ranged from about 23 to 79, and was 82.7% male. A history of anti-PD-1, anti-PD-L1 or anti-CTLA-4 therapy was acceptable, and over 30% had some. Study-wide findings and caveats: Near-lowest levels of clonal expansion characterized partial responders at 0.1-3.0 mg/kg.

Concerning this clone: What it binds is unknown.

Clones were sequenced by immunoSEQ multiplex PCR, and TCRdb holds only the in-frame ones, with some missing. The repertoire has fewer than 50,000 clones, roughly 80% of them found once; the top ten carry roughly 7.1%. Germline trimming cut 6 bases from V and 10 bases from J; bases unmatched to any gene: 8. Germline CDR1 is DFQATT and CDR2 is SNEGSKA (reference sequence). This CDR3 region has 11 residues. The rearrangement links TRBV20-1 to TRBJ1-1; 7 bases agree with TRBD1. The sample was CD4+ or CD8+ T cells sorted from blood, taken in a trial of the OX40 agonist ivuxolimab. This TCR came from an adult with an advanced solid tumor such as melanoma, head and neck, liver or kidney cancer. CDR3 protein: CSAAVTGPAFF. In nucleotides, the CDR3 is TGCAGTGCGGCCGTGACAGGGCCAGCTTTCTTT.